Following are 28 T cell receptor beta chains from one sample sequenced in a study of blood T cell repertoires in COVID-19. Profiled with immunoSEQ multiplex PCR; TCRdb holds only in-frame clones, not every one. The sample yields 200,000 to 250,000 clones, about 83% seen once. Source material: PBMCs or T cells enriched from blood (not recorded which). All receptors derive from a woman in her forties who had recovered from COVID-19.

CDR3 DNA sequence: TGTGCCAGCTCCGACGGGACTAGCGGGAAGCACAATGAGCAGTTCTTC. Translated, it gives CASSDGTSGKHNEQFF. The rearrangement uses TRBV25-1 and TRBJ2-1, with 13 positions matching TRBD2. The V segment lost 8 bases and the J segment 5 bases; nucleotides outside the gene matches: 9. CDR3 length: 16 residues. The germline V gene has CDR1 MGHDK and CDR2 SYGVNS.

This CDR3 is CASGGLAGHTGELFF. As DNA, the CDR3 is TGCGCCAGCGGGGGGTTAGCGGGACACACCGGGGAGCTGTTTTTT. V and J are TRBV5-1 and TRBJ2-2, with TRBD2 matching over 8 bases. Germline loops: CDR1 SGHRS, CDR2 YFSETQ. This CDR3 is built from 15 residues. Trimming removed 7 bases from V and 3 bases from J; junction bases left unmatched: 8.

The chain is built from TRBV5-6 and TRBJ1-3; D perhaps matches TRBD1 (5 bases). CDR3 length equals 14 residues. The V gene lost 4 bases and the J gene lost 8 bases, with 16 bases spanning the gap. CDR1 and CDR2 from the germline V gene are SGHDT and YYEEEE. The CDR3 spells CASSLRQWGDTIYF. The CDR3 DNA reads TGTGCCAGCAGCCTACGACAGTGGGGTGACACCATATATTTT.

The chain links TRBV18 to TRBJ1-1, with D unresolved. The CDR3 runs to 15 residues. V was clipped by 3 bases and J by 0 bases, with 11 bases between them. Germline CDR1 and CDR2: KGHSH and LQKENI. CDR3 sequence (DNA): TGTGCCAGCTCACCTGACTCTTACATGAACACTGAAGCTTTCTTT. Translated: CASSPDSYMNTEAFF.

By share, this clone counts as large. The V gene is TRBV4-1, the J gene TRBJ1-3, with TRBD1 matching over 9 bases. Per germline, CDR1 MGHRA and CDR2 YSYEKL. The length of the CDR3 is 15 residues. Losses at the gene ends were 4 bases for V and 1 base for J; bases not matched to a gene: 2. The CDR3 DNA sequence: TGCGCCAGCAGCCTTGGACAGGGGTCTGGAAACACCATATATTTT. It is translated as CASSLGQGSGNTIYF.

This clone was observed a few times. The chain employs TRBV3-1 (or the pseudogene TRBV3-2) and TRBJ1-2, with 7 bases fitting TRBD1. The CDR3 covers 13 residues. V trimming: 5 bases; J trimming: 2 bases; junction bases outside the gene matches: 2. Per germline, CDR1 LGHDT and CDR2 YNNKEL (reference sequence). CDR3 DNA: TGTGCCAGCAGCTCGGACAGGAACTATGGCTACACCTTC. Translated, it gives CASSSDRNYGYTF.

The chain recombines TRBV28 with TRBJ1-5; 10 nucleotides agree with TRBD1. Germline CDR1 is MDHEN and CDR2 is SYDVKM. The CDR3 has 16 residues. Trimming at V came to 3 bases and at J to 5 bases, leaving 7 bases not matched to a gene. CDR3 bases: TGTGCCAGCAGTTTGTGGGGACAGGGGACGTATCAGCCCCAGCATTTT. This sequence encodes CASSLWGQGTYQPQHF.

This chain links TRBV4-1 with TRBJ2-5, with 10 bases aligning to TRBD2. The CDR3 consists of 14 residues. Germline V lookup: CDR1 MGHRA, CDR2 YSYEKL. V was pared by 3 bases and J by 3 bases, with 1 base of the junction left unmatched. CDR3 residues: CASSQGLAKETQYF. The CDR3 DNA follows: TGCGCCAGCAGCCAGGGACTAGCGAAAGAGACCCAGTACTTC.

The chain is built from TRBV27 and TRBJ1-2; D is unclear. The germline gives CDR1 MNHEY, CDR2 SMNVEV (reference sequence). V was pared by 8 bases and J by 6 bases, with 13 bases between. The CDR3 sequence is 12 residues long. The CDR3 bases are TGTGCCAGCCGCCACTTTCGAAATGGCTACACCTTC. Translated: CASRHFRNGYTF.

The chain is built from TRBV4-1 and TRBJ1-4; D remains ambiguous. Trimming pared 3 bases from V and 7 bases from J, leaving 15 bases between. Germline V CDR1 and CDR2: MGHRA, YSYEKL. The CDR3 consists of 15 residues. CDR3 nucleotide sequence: TGCGCCAGCAGCCAGGGTGGAGGGAGGGCTGAAAAACTGTTTTTT. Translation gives CASSQGGGRAEKLFF.

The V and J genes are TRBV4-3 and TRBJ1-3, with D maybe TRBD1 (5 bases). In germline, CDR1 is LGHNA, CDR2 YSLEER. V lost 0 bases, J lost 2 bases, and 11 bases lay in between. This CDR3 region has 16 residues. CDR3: CASSQDRAGAGNTIYF. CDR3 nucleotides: TGCGCCAGCAGCCAAGACAGGGCGGGAGCTGGAAACACCATATATTTT.

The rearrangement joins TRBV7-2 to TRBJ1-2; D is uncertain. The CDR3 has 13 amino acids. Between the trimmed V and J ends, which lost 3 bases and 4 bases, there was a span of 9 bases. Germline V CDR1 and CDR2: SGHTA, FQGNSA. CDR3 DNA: TGTGCCAGCAGCTTTGGACTGACCTATGGCTACACCTTC. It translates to CASSFGLTYGYTF.

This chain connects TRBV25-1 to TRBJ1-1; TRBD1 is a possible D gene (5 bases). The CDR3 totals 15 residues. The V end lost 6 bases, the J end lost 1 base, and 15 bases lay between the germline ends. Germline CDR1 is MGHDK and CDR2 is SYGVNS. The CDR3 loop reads CASSTTGDTNTEAFF. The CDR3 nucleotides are TGTGCCAGCAGCACTACAGGTGACACGAACACTGAAGCTTTCTTT. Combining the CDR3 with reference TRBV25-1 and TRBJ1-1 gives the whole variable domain EADIYQTPRYLVIGTGKKITLECSQTMGHDKMYWYQQDPGMELHLIHYSYGVNSTEKGDLSSESTVSRIRTEHFPLTLESARPSHTSQYLCASSTTGDTNTEAFFGQGTRLTVV.

DNA for the CDR3: TGCGCCAGCAGTGAGTTCGGACAGTTGTCAGATACGCAGTATTTT. This codes for CASSEFGQLSDTQYF. V gene TRBV10-1 combines with J gene TRBJ2-3; maybe TRBD1 (6 bases). Germline V gene sequence: CDR1 WNHNN, CDR2 SYGVQD (reference sequence). Between the trimmed V and J ends, which lost 1 base and 4 bases, there was a span of 12 bases. The length of the CDR3 is 15 residues.

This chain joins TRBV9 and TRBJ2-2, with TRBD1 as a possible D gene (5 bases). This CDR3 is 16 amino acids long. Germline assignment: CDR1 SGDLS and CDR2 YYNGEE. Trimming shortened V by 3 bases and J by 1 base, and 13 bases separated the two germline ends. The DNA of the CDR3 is TGTGCCAGCAGCGAGACTTCCGGACAGAACACCGGGGAGCTGTTTTTT. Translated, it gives CASSETSGQNTGELFF.

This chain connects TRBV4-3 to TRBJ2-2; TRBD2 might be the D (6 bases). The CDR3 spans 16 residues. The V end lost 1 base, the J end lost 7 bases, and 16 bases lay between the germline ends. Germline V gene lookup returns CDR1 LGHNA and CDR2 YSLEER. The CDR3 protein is CASSQGDGRGGGELFF. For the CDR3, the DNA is TGCGCCAGCAGCCAAGGAGACGGGAGAGGCGGCGGGGAGCTGTTTTTT.

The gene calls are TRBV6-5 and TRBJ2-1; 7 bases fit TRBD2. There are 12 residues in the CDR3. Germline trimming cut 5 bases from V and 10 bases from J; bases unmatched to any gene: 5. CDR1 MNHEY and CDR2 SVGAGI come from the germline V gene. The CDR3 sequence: CASSNQGGEQFF. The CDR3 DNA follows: TGTGCCAGCAGTAATCAGGGAGGGGAGCAGTTCTTC.

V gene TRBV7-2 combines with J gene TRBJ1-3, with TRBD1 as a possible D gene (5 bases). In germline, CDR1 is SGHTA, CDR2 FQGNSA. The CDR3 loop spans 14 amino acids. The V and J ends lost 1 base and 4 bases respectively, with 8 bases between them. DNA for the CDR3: TGTGCCAGCAGCTTAGGCAGGGTCGGAAACACCATATATTTT. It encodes CASSLGRVGNTIYF.

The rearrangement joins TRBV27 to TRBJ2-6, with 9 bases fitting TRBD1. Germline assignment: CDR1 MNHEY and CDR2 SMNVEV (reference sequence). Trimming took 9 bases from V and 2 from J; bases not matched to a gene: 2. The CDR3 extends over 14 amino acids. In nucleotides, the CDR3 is TGTGCCAGTCGACAGGGGGCTGGGGCCAACGTCCTGACTTTC. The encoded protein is CASRQGAGANVLTF.

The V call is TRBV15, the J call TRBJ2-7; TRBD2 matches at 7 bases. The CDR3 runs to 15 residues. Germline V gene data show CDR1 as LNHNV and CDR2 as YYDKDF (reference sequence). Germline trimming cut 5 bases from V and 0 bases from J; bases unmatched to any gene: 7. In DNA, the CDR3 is TGTGCCACCAGCGGAATCCTAGCGGTCTCCTACGAGCAGTACTTC. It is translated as CATSGILAVSYEQYF. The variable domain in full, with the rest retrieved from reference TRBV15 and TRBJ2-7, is DAMVIQNPRYQVTQFGKPVTLSCSQTLNHNVMYWYQQKSSQAPKLLFHYYDKDFNNEADTPDNFQSRRPNTSFCFLDIRSPGLGDTAMYLCATSGILAVSYEQYFGPGTRLTVT.

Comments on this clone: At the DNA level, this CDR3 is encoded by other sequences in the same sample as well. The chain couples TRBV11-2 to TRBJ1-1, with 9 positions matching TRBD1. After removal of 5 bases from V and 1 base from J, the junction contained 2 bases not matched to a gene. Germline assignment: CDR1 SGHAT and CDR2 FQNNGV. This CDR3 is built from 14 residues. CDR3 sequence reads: CASSPGQGNTEAFF. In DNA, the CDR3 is TGTGCCAGCAGCCCGGGACAGGGGAACACTGAAGCTTTCTTT.

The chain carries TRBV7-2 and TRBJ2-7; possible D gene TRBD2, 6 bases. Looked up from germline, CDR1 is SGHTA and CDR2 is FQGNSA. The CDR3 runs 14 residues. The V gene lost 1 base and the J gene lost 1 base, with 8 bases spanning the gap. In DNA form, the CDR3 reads TGTGCCAGCAGCTTAGTGGGAGGTTCCTACGAGCAGTACTTC. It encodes CASSLVGGSYEQYF.

The chain's CDR3 is CATLAGGTGELFF. CDR3 nucleotides: TGTGCCACCCTAGCGGGAGGGACCGGGGAGCTGTTTTTT. The genes are TRBV24-1 and TRBJ2-2; TRBD2 aligns across 12 bases. CDR3 length: 13 amino acids. V lost 9 bases and J lost 5; bases outside the gene matches: 0. Germline CDR1 KGHDR, CDR2 SFDVKD.

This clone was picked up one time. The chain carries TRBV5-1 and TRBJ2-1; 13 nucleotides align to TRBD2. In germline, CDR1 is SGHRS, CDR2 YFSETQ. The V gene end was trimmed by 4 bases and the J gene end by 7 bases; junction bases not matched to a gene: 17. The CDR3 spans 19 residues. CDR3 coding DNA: TGCGCCAGCAGCCTGAAAACTCTCCGGACTAGCGGGAGCTGGAATGAGCAGTTCTTC. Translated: CASSLKTLRTSGSWNEQFF.

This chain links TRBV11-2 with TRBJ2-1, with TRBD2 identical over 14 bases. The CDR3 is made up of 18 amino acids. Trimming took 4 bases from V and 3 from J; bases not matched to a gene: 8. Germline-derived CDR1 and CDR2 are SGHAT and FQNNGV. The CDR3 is CASSSSWGLAGVYNEQFF. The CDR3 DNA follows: TGTGCCAGCAGCTCCTCCTGGGGACTAGCGGGAGTCTACAATGAGCAGTTCTTC.

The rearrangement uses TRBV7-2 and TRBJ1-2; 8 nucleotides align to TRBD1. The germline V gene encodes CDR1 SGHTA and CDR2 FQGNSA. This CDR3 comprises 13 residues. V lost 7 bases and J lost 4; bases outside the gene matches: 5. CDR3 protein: CASTLDRGYGYTF. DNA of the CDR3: TGTGCCAGCACCCTCGACAGGGGCTATGGCTACACCTTC.

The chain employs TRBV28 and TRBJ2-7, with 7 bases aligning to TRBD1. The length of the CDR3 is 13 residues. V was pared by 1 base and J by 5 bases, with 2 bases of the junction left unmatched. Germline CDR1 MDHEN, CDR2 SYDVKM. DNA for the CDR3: TGTGCCAGCAGTTTATCCGACAGGGACGAGCAGTACTTC. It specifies CASSLSDRDEQYF.

The CDR3 bases are TGTGCCATCAGTGAGGGACAGGGGGCGTATCAGCCCCAGCATTTT. Translation gives CAISEGQGAYQPQHF. The rearrangement links TRBV10-3 to TRBJ1-5; 11 bases fit TRBD1. CDR3 length equals 15 residues. Trimming took 2 bases from V and 5 from J; bases not matched to a gene: 2. Germline CDR1 is ENHRY and CDR2 is SYGVKD.